These 9 T cell receptor beta chains came from one sample sequenced in a study of cytomegalovirus exposure and HLA in healthy donors. PCR primers comprised 60 Vbeta and 13 Jbeta primers. Method: immunoSEQ multiplex PCR; TCRdb's copy keeps in-frame clones and lacks some. The data contain 90,000 to 110,000 clones, roughly 80% of them singletons. What was sequenced was PBMCs. Receptors originate from a woman in her thirties or forties in good health and CMV-seropositive.

The chain links TRBV27 to TRBJ1-4; D is unresolved. The CDR3 loop spans 13 amino acids. Germline assignment: CDR1 MNHEY and CDR2 SMNVEV (reference sequence). The V end lost 6 bases, the J end lost 6 bases, and 11 bases lay between the germline ends. CDR3: CASSPRRDEKLFF. DNA of the CDR3: TGTGCCAGCAGCCCCCGGCGGGATGAAAAACTGTTTTTT. The entire variable domain, with the rest obtained from reference TRBV27 and TRBJ1-4, is as follows: EAQVTQNPRYLITVTGKKLTVTCSQNMNHEYMSWYRQDPGLGLRQIYYSMNVEVTDKGDVPEGYKVSRKEKRNFPLILESPSPNQTSLYFCASSPRRDEKLFFGSGTQLSVL.

Worth noting for this clone: Sequence at one end of the junction differs from germline and may be a read error. This sample also contains other DNA sequences that code for the same CDR3. This chain joins TRBV5-4 and TRBJ2-1; TRBD1 matches at 7 bases. This CDR3 has 15 residues. CDR1 SGHNT and CDR2 YYREEE come from the germline V gene (reference sequence). This CDR3 is CASRNRGSVSDEQFF. The CDR3 nucleotides are TGCGCCAGCAGGAACAGGGGAAGTGTTTCCGATGAGCAGTTCTTC.

As DNA, the CDR3 is TGCGCCAGCAGCCTAGCGGGAGGCACGCAGTATTTT. Residues: CASSLAGGTQYF. V and J are TRBV4-1 and TRBJ2-3; 10 bases fit TRBD2. CDR3 length: 12 residues. Germline lookup yields CDR1 MGHRA and CDR2 YSYEKL. Trimming cost V 4 bases and J 9 bases; bases outside gene matches: 1.

This clone was seen more than once but under ten times. J is TRBJ2-1 and V is TRBV27; 14 bases line up with TRBD2. Looked up from germline, CDR1 is MNHEY and CDR2 is SMNVEV (reference sequence). The J segment lost 5 bases and the V segment lost 6 bases, leaving 9 bases of the junction unmatched. The CDR3 extends over 17 amino acids. CDR3 residues: CASSPLGLAGAHNEQFF. The CDR3 DNA reads as TGTGCCAGCAGCCCTTTGGGACTAGCGGGGGCTCACAATGAGCAGTTCTTC.

V usage is TRBV9 and J usage is TRBJ2-1; a weak D match, TRBD2 (5 bases). V dropped 0 bases and J dropped 0 bases, with 10 bases sitting between them. This CDR3 spans 16 amino acids. In germline, CDR1 is SGDLS, CDR2 YYNGEE. The CDR3 sequence is CASSVAGTFSYNEQFF. In nucleotides, the CDR3 is TGTGCCAGCAGCGTAGCGGGAACCTTCTCCTACAATGAGCAGTTCTTC.

This clone appeared a single time. The rearrangement uses TRBV7-7 and TRBJ2-5, with 8 bases lining up with TRBD1. The germline gives CDR1 SSHAT, CDR2 FNYEAQ (reference sequence). This CDR3 is 13 amino acids long. V trimming: 6 bases; J trimming: 5 bases; junction bases outside the gene matches: 5. CDR3 sequence: CASRQTGVETQYF. The CDR3 nucleotides are TGTGCCAGCAGACAGACAGGGGTCGAGACCCAGTACTTC.

The gene calls are TRBV6-5 and TRBJ1-4; no definite D call. Trimming removed 4 bases from V and 8 bases from J, with 17 bases in between. The CDR3 spans 15 residues. CDR1 is MNHEY, CDR2 SVGAGI, per germline. CDR3 protein: CASSSRDPSGEKLFF. The CDR3 coding sequence is TGTGCCAGCAGTTCGAGAGACCCTTCGGGGGAAAAACTGTTTTTT.

The V gene is TRBV7-2, the J gene TRBJ1-2; TRBD1 agrees at 8 bases. CDR3 size: 15 residues. Germline V gene sequence: CDR1 SGHTA, CDR2 FQGNSA. J was trimmed by 2 bases and V by 5 bases; bases with no gene match: 7. The CDR3 bases are TGTGCCAGCAGCACGCAGGGGGCGCGGAACTATGGCTACACCTTC. Its translation is CASSTQGARNYGYTF.

This rearrangement joins TRBV6-1 to TRBJ2-7; no firm D call. V lost 3 bases to trimming and J lost 6 bases, with 15 bases between them. Germline CDR1 MNHNS, CDR2 SASEGT. CDR3 size: 14 residues. DNA for the CDR3: TGTGCCAGCAGTGAGAGAAAAGCCATCCGCGAGCAGTACTTC. This encodes CASSERKAIREQYF.